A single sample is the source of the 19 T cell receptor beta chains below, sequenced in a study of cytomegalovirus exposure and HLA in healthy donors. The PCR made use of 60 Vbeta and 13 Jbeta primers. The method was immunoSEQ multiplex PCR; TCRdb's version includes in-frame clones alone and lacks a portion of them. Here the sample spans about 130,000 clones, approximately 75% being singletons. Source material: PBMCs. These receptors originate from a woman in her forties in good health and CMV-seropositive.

The CDR3 loop reads CASSPPDRWGNQPQHF. DNA of the CDR3: TGTGCCAGCTCACCACCCGACAGGTGGGGCAATCAGCCCCAGCATTTT. The chain links TRBV18 to TRBJ1-5; D possibly corresponds to TRBD1 (6 bases). From germline, CDR1 is KGHSH and CDR2 LQKENI. V lost 0 bases and J 2 bases, leaving 11 bases between the germline ends. This CDR3 is built from 16 residues.

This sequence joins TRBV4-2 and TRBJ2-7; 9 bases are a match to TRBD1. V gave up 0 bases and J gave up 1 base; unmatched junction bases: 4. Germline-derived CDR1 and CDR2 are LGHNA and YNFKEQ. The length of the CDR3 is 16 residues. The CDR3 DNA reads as TGTGCCAGCAGCCAAGATACAGGGGGCTCGTCCTACGAGCAGTACTTC. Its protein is CASSQDTGGSSYEQYF.

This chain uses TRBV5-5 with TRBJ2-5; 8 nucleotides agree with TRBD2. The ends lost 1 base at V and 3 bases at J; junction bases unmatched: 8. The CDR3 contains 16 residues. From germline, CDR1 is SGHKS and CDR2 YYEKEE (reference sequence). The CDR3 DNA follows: TGTGCCAGCAGCTTGTTACGGGGGGGGAAAGAAGAGACCCAGTACTTC. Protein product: CASSLLRGGKEETQYF. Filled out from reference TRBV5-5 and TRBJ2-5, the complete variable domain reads DAGVTQSPTHLIKTRGQQVTLRCSPISGHKSVSWYQQVLGQGPQFIFQYYEKEERGRGNFPDRFSARQFPNYSSELNVNALLLGDSALYLCASSLLRGGKEETQYFGPGTRLLVL.

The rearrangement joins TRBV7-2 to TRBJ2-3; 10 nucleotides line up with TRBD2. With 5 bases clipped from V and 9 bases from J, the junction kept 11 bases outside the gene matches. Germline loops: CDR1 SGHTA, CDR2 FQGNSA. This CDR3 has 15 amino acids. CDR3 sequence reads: CASSPYQFSGRTQYF. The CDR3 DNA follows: TGTGCCAGCAGCCCCTACCAATTTAGCGGGAGGACGCAGTATTTT. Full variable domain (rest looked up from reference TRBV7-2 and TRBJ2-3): GAGVSQSPSNKVTEKGKDVELRCDPISGHTALYWYRQSLGQGLEFLIYFQGNSAPDKSGLPSDRFSAERTGGSVSTLTIQRTQQEDSAVYLCASSPYQFSGRTQYFGPGTRLTVL.

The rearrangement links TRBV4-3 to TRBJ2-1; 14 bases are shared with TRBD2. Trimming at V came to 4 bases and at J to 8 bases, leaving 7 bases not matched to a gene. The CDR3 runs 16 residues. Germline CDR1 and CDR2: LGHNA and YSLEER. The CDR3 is CASSLQGLAGVDEQFF. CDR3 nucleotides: TGCGCCAGCAGCCTGCAGGGACTAGCGGGAGTCGATGAGCAGTTCTTC.

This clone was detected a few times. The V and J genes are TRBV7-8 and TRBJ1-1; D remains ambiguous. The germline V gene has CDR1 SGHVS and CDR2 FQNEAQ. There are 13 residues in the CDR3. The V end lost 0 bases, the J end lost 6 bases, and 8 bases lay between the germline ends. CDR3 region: CASSLARLAEAFF. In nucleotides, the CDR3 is TGTGCCAGCAGCTTAGCGCGGTTGGCTGAAGCTTTCTTT.

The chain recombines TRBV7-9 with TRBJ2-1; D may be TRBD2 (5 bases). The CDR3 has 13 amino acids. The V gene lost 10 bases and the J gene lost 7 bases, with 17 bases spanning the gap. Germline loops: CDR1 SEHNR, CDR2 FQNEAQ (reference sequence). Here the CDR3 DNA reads TGTGCCACCACGGTGGGAGCTGGGAATGAGCAGTTCTTC. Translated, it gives CATTVGAGNEQFF.

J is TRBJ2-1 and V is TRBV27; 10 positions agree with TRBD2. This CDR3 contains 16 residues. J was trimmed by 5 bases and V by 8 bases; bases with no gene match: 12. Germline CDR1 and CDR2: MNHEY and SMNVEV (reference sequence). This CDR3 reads CASVTSGTSVNNEQFF. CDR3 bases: TGTGCCAGCGTAACTTCCGGGACTAGCGTAAACAATGAGCAGTTCTTC.

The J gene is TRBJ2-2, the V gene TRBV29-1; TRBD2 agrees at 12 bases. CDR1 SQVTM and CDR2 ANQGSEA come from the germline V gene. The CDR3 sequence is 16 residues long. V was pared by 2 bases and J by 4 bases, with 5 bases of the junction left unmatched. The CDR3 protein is CSVEKLAGGPTGELFF. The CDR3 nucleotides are TGCAGCGTTGAAAAGCTAGCGGGAGGGCCCACCGGGGAGCTGTTTTTT.

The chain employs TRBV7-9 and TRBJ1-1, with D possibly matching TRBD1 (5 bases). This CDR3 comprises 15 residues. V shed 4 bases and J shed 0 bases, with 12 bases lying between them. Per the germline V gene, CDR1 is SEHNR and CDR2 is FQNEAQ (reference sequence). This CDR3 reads CASSSLWGVNTEAFF. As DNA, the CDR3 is TGTGCCAGCAGCTCACTCTGGGGGGTGAACACTGAAGCTTTCTTT. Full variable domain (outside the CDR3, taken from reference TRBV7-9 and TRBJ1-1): DTGVSQNPRHKITKRGQNVTFRCDPISEHNRLYWYRQTLGQGPEFLTYFQNEAQLEKSRLLSDRFSAERPKGSFSTLEIQRTEQGDSAMYLCASSSLWGVNTEAFFGQGTRLTVV.

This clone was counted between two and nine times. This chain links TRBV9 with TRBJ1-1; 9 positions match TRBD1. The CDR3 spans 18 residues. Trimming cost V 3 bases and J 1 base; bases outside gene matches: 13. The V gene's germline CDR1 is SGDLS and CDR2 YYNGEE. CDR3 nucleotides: TGTGCCAGCAGCGCTATCGGGGGACAGGGTTTTTCGAACACTGAAGCTTTCTTT. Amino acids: CASSAIGGQGFSNTEAFF.

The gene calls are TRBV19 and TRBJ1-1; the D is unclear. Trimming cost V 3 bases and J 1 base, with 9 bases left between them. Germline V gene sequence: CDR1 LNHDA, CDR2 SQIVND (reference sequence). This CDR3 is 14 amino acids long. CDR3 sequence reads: CASSMARENTEAFF. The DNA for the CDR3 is TGTGCCAGTAGTATGGCGAGGGAGAACACTGAAGCTTTCTTT.

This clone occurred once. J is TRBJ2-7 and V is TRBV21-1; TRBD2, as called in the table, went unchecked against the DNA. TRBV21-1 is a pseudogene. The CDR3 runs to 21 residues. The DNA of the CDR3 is TGTGCCAGCAGCAAAGACCGAGGGACTGGCGGGATCATACTCAACTCCTACGAGCAGTACTTC. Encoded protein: CASSKDRGTGGIILNSYEQYF.

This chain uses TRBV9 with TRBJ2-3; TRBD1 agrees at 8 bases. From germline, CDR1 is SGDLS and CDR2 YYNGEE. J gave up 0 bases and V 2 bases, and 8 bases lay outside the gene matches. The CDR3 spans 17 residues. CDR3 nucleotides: TGTGCCAGCAGCGTGACCGGGACAGGAGATAGCACAGATACGCAGTATTTT. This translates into CASSVTGTGDSTDTQYF.

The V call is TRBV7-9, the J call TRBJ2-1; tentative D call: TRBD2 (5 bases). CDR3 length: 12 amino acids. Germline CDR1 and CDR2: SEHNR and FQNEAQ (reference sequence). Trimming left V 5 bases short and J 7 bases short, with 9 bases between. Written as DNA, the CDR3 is TGTGCCAGCAGCCCTAGCAGGAATGAGCAGTTCTTC. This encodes CASSPSRNEQFF.

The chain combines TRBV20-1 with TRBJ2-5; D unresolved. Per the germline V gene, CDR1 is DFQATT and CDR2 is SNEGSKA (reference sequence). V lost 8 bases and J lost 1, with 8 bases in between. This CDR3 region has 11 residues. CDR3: CSPRSQETQYF. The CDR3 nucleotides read TGCAGTCCCCGTTCCCAAGAGACCCAGTACTTC.

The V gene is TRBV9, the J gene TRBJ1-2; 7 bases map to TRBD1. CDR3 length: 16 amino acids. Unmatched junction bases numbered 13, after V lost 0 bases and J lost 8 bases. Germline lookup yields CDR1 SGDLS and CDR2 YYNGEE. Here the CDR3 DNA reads TGTGCCAGCAGCGTAGCTCAGGGGCAGGGGGGCGGAGGCTACACCTTC. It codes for CASSVAQGQGGGGYTF.

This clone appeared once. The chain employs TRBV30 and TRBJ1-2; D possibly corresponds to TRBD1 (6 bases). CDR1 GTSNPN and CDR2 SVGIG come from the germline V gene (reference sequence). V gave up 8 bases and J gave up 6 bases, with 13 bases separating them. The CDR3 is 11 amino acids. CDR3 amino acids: CARGGRDGYTF. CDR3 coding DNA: TGTGCCCGCGGGGGCCGGGATGGCTACACCTTC.

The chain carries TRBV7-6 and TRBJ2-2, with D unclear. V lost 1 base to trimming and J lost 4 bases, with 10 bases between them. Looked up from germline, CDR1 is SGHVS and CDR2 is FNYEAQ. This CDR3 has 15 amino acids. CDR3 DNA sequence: TGTGCCAGCAGCTTAGAACGGGTGGGCACCGGGGAGCTGTTTTTT. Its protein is CASSLERVGTGELFF.